The clone carrying this T cell receptor beta chain has more than one count but fewer than ten. TCRdb independently ran MiXCR on the 5' RACE reads; one entry per CDR3 protein. The table has under 250,000 distinct CDR3 sequences, 15% to 17% seen once. This entry is derived from a study of T-cell memory formation after mild COVID-19. This TCR derives from an adult woman who had mild COVID-19 (a few samples of this study predate the infection). Cell type and time point are not known. The sequencing input was PBMCs or a T cell subset sorted from them (not recorded which).

CDR3 amino acids: CASSLTPSVDTQYF. The CDR3 nucleotides are TGTGCCAGCAGTCTTACGCCAAGCGTAGATACGCAGTATTTT. The V call is TRBV7-3, the J call TRBJ2-3, with D unclear. The CDR3 consists of 14 residues. V was shortened by 6 bases and J by 5 bases, with 15 bases between the two germline ends. Germline CDR1 is SGHTA and CDR2 is FQGTGA.